The next 14 T cell receptor beta chains were all read from a single sample in a study of blood T cell repertoires in COVID-19. Produced via immunoSEQ multiplex PCR; TCRdb's table is partial and in-frame only. The sample lists about 230,000 clones, about 87% occurring once. Sequencing used PBMCs or T cells enriched from blood (not recorded which). Every receptor here comes from a woman between 40 and 55 years old with acute COVID-19.

The rearrangement uses TRBV12-5 and TRBJ2-1; 10 bases align to TRBD2. Germline CDR1 reads LGHNT; CDR2 reads FRNRAP. The CDR3 length is 15 residues. V lost 4 bases to trimming and J lost 5 bases; unmatched junction nucleotides: 5. The CDR3 coding sequence is TGTGCTAGTGGTTCGCTAGCGGGGGTTGACAATGAGCAGTTCTTC. This codes for CASGSLAGVDNEQFF.

The chain has TRBV19 and TRBJ2-2, with 9 bases fitting TRBD1. CDR1 is LNHDA, CDR2 SQIVND, per germline (reference sequence). Trimming took 7 bases from V and 8 from J; bases not matched to a gene: 23. The CDR3 totals 19 residues. CDR3 DNA sequence: TGTGCCAGTACCAGCATGACTGGTCTGGGACAGGGACGTTCGGGGGAGCTGTTTTTT. Translating it yields CASTSMTGLGQGRSGELFF. Together with reference TRBV19 and TRBJ2-2, the CDR3 gives the full variable domain: DGGITQSPKYLFRKEGQNVTLSCEQNLNHDAMYWYRQDPGQGLRLIYYSQIVNDFQKGDIAEGYSVSREKKESFPLTVTSAQKNPTAFYLCASTSMTGLGQGRSGELFFGEGSRLTVL.

The chain couples TRBV5-5 to TRBJ1-2, with 7 bases that match TRBD1. CDR3 size: 14 residues. Germline CDR1 and CDR2: SGHKS and YYEKEE (reference sequence). The junction had 10 bases not matched to a gene; V was cut back by 4 bases and J by 7 bases. The CDR3 nucleotides are TGTGCCAGCAGCCCGACCACAGGGGTCGGTGGCTACACCTTC. It specifies CASSPTTGVGGYTF.

This clone was detected only once. The V call is TRBV29-1, the J call TRBJ1-2; TRBD1 matches 7 bases. With V trimmed by 3 bases and J by 8 bases, 3 bases remained unmatched. The length of the CDR3 is 11 residues. Germline V lookup: CDR1 SQVTM, CDR2 ANQGSEA. The CDR3 reads CSVEDRNGYTF. In DNA form, the CDR3 reads TGCAGCGTTGAGGACAGGAACGGCTACACCTTC. Combining the CDR3 with reference TRBV29-1 and TRBJ1-2 gives the whole variable domain SAVISQKPSRDICQRGTSLTIQCQVDSQVTMMFWYRQQPGQSLTLIATANQGSEATYESGFVIDKFPISRPNLTFSTLTVSNMSPEDSSIYLCSVEDRNGYTFGSGTRLTVV.

The chain recombines TRBV11-3 with TRBJ2-5; 11 positions match TRBD1. The CDR3 is made up of 16 amino acids. The V gene end was trimmed by 5 bases and the J gene end by 0 bases; junction bases not matched to a gene: 5. Germline V gene lookup returns CDR1 SGHNT and CDR2 YENEEA. CDR3 in DNA: TGTGCCAGCAGCGCGGGGGACAGGGGGGACCAAGAGACCCAGTACTTC. It translates to CASSAGDRGDQETQYF.

Here the CDR3 DNA reads TGCGCCAGCGACCCGAGGGGGGAGGGCCATTACACAGATACGCAGTATTTT. Translation gives CASDPRGEGHYTDTQYF. The chain couples TRBV4-3 to TRBJ2-3; possible D gene TRBD2, 7 bases. This CDR3 has 17 residues. In germline, CDR1 is LGHNA, CDR2 YSLEER. V dropped 8 bases and J dropped 2 bases, with 23 bases sitting between them.

V and J are TRBV4-2 and TRBJ2-1, with unresolved D. Germline CDR1 reads LGHNA; CDR2 reads YNFKEQ. The CDR3 runs to 14 residues. The V and J ends lost 0 bases and 9 bases respectively, with 12 bases between them. The CDR3 coding sequence is TGTGCCAGCAGCCAAGATACATTGCGGCTTGAGCAGTTCTTC. Amino acids: CASSQDTLRLEQFF.

The CDR3 nucleotides read TGTGCCAGTAGTATTCGGGGCGGGGAGCTGTTTTTT. Translated: CASSIRGGELFF. This rearrangement joins TRBV19 to TRBJ2-2, with D perhaps matching TRBD2 (5 bases). Germline lookup yields CDR1 LNHDA and CDR2 SQIVND (reference sequence). The CDR3 is made up of 12 amino acids. Trimming left V 3 bases short and J 7 bases short, with 6 bases between.

V usage is TRBV5-1 and J usage is TRBJ2-3, with a possible D match to TRBD2 (7 bases). The CDR3 length is 17 residues. V lost 4 bases to trimming and J lost 2 bases, with 20 bases between them. Germline V CDR1 and CDR2: SGHRS, YFSETQ. The CDR3 region is CASSGGAGLSFTDTQYF. CDR3 DNA sequence: TGCGCCAGCAGCGGGGGGGCTGGTCTTTCGTTCACAGATACGCAGTATTTT.

V and J are TRBV5-1 and TRBJ2-5, with TRBD1 as a possible D gene (5 bases). Trimming shortened V by 0 bases and J by 9 bases, and 15 bases separated the two germline ends. The CDR3 has 14 amino acids. Germline CDR1 is SGHRS and CDR2 is YFSETQ. This CDR3 is CASSLGGPGLAQYF. The CDR3 DNA follows: TGCGCCAGCAGCTTGGGGGGCCCCGGGTTAGCCCAGTACTTC.

This clone was observed a handful of times. The V and J genes are TRBV4-3 and TRBJ1-2; D not resolved. The length of the CDR3 is 15 residues. V lost 1 base and J lost 1, with 10 bases in between. CDR1 is LGHNA and CDR2 is YSLEER in the germline V gene. CDR3 DNA: TGCGCCAGCAGCCAAGGTCTCCGGGGTAACTATGGCTACACCTTC. Translating gives CASSQGLRGNYGYTF.

The table lists this clone with a few counts. The chain employs TRBV10-1 and TRBJ2-5, with D possibly TRBD1 on 7 matching bases. The CDR3 covers 15 residues. The germline gives CDR1 WNHNN, CDR2 SYGVQD (reference sequence). Trimming took 5 bases from V and 5 from J, leaving 18 bases between them. The CDR3, as DNA: TGCGCCAGCAGTCGGACAGGAGGGACGGGGGAGACCCAGTACTTC. This gives the protein CASSRTGGTGETQYF.

This clone was picked up one time. The chain employs TRBV11-2 and TRBJ2-7, with D maybe TRBD1 (5 bases). The V gene's germline CDR1 is SGHAT and CDR2 FQNNGV. The V end was cut by 5 bases, the J end by 5 bases, with 10 bases between. The CDR3 loop spans 12 amino acids. For the CDR3, the DNA is TGTGCCAGCAGCGGCAGGGTCCACGAGCAGTACGTC. Its protein is CASSGRVHEQYV.

This sequence joins TRBV6-5 and TRBJ1-2; tentative D call: TRBD1 (6 bases). The CDR3 covers 12 residues. Germline V CDR1 and CDR2: MNHEY, SVGAGI. Trimming pared 6 bases from V and 7 bases from J, leaving 12 bases between. The CDR3 here is CASSSGHSGYTF. Written as DNA, the CDR3 is TGTGCCAGCAGCTCGGGACACTCTGGCTACACCTTC.